The 18 T cell receptor beta chains given below trace back to one sample, sequenced in a study of blood T cell repertoires in COVID-19. Profiled with immunoSEQ multiplex PCR; TCRdb holds only in-frame clones, not every one. The sample consists of roughly 60,000 clones, 80% to 85% of them appearing once. The sample taken for sequencing was peripheral blood. These receptor sequences come from a man aged 80 or over with COVID-19, enrolled during active disease.

The chain links TRBV7-2 to TRBJ2-6, with 10 positions matching TRBD2. The CDR3 loop spans 18 amino acids. The V gene end was trimmed by 1 base and the J gene end by 4 bases; junction bases not matched to a gene: 7. Germline lookup yields CDR1 SGHTA and CDR2 FQGNSA. The CDR3 spells CASSLGSSGSLGANVLTF. The DNA of the CDR3 is TGTGCCAGCAGCTTAGGGTCTAGCGGGAGCCTCGGGGCCAACGTCCTGACTTTC.

V gene TRBV5-1 combines with J gene TRBJ1-1; maybe TRBD1 (6 bases). Trimming pared 0 bases from V and 0 bases from J, leaving 15 bases between. The CDR3 sequence is 17 residues long. In germline, CDR1 is SGHRS, CDR2 YFSETQ. This chain's CDR3 is CASSLATLGGLNTEAFF. The CDR3 DNA reads as TGCGCCAGCAGCTTGGCCACACTGGGGGGGCTGAACACTGAAGCTTTCTTT. Together with reference TRBV5-1 and TRBJ1-1, the CDR3 gives the full variable domain: KAGVTQTPRYLIKTRGQQVTLSCSPISGHRSVSWYQQTPGQGLQFLFEYFSETQRNKGNFPGRFSGRQFSNSRSEMNVSTLELGDSALYLCASSLATLGGLNTEAFFGQGTRLTVV.

The chain employs TRBV18 and TRBJ2-1; D remains unclear. The V and J ends lost 5 bases and 10 bases respectively, with 9 bases between them. Germline V lookup: CDR1 KGHSH, CDR2 LQKENI. The CDR3 has 11 amino acids. The CDR3 loop is CASSNLEEQFF. CDR3 bases: TGTGCCAGCTCAAATTTGGAGGAGCAGTTCTTC. The variable domain in full, with the rest retrieved from reference TRBV18 and TRBJ2-1, is NAGVMQNPRHLVRRRGQEARLRCSPMKGHSHVYWYRQLPEEGLKFMVYLQKENIIDESGMPKERFSAEFPKEGPSILRIQQVVRGDSAAYFCASSNLEEQFFGPGTRLTVL.

V is TRBV7-2 and J is TRBJ1-6, with D unclear. This CDR3 contains 12 residues. Trimming left V 5 bases short and J 13 bases short, with 12 bases between. From germline, CDR1 is SGHTA and CDR2 FQGNSA. CDR3 sequence: CASSPDLRPLHF. The CDR3 DNA sequence: TGTGCCAGCAGCCCCGACCTGAGGCCCCTCCACTTT.

The chain uses TRBV5-8 and TRBJ1-1, with D unclear. The CDR3 has 13 residues. Trimming shortened V by 2 bases and J by 9 bases, and 14 bases separated the two germline ends. Per the germline V gene, CDR1 is SGHTS and CDR2 is YDEGEE. CDR3 protein: CASSLVTARKAFF. DNA of the CDR3: TGTGCCAGCAGCTTAGTAACAGCCCGAAAAGCTTTCTTT.

The rearrangement links TRBV6-5 to TRBJ2-1; weak D call: TRBD2 (5 bases). This CDR3 is 13 amino acids long. CDR1 and CDR2 from the germline V gene are MNHEY and SVGAGI. Trimming shortened V by 5 bases and J by 3 bases, and 8 bases separated the two germline ends. For the CDR3, the DNA is TGTGCCAGCAGTCCTGACTACTACAATGAGCAGTTCTTC. This sequence encodes CASSPDYYNEQFF.

This clone came up a few times. The chain is built from TRBV7-9 and TRBJ1-4; 9 bases agree with TRBD1. Looked up from germline, CDR1 is SEHNR and CDR2 is FQNEAQ (reference sequence). There are 13 residues in the CDR3. V lost 4 bases and J lost 7; bases outside the gene matches: 1. CDR3: CASSSGQGEKLFF. The CDR3 region has the DNA TGTGCCAGCAGCTCGGGACAGGGTGAAAAACTGTTTTTT.

J is TRBJ2-1 and V is TRBV5-1, with TRBD2 matching 10 bases. V trimming: 4 bases; J trimming: 5 bases; junction bases outside the gene matches: 12. Germline-derived CDR1 and CDR2 are SGHRS and YFSETQ. This CDR3 has 17 amino acids. The DNA of the CDR3 is TGCGCCAGCAGCCCGGCCTTAGCGGGGGGCCTCGACAATGAGCAGTTCTTC. Its protein is CASSPALAGGLDNEQFF.

This chain connects TRBV4-1 to TRBJ1-1; D remains unclear. Germline V CDR1 and CDR2: MGHRA, YSYEKL. The ends were cut back, 1 base at V and 0 bases at J, with 9 bases in the middle. This CDR3 has 15 amino acids. In DNA, the CDR3 is TGCGCCAGCAGCCAAGGAAGACAACTGAACACTGAAGCTTTCTTT. It yields the protein CASSQGRQLNTEAFF.

This clone was counted a few times. This chain joins TRBV7-2 and TRBJ1-1; D is uncertain. Germline loops: CDR1 SGHTA, CDR2 FQGNSA. V lost 5 bases to trimming and J lost 4 bases, with 17 bases between them. CDR3 length equals 15 residues. CDR3 protein: CASSPLVLRVTEAFF. CDR3 coding DNA: TGTGCCAGCAGCCCCTTGGTCCTGCGCGTCACTGAAGCTTTCTTT.

This chain joins TRBV3-1 (or the pseudogene TRBV3-2) and TRBJ2-2, with unresolved D. There are 15 residues in the CDR3. The V end lost 0 bases, the J end lost 0 bases, and 5 bases lay between the germline ends. Germline CDR1 reads LGHDT; CDR2 reads YNNKEL (reference sequence). The CDR3 region is CASSQDSANTGELFF. In DNA form, the CDR3 reads TGTGCCAGCAGCCAAGACAGCGCGAACACCGGGGAGCTGTTTTTT.

The rearrangement uses TRBV19 and TRBJ1-5; D is uncertain. This CDR3 contains 15 residues. Trimming took 1 base from V and 0 from J, leaving 7 bases between them. Germline values: CDR1 LNHDA, CDR2 SQIVND (reference sequence). The CDR3 nucleotides are TGTGCCAGTAGTATAGTGTGGAGTAGCAATCAGCCCCAGCATTTT. It specifies CASSIVWSSNQPQHF.

This sequence joins TRBV11-2 and TRBJ1-4, with D tentatively TRBD1 (6 bases). This CDR3 contains 14 residues. Germline V gives CDR1 SGHAT, CDR2 FQNNGV. Trimming took off 3 bases at V and 2 bases at J, with 7 bases between the two ends. CDR3 bases: TGTGCCAGCAGCTTTGACAGGACTAATGAAAAACTGTTTTTT. It is translated as CASSFDRTNEKLFF.

The chain couples TRBV5-6 to TRBJ1-1; tentatively, D is TRBD1 (5 bases). The CDR3 totals 13 residues. Trimming took off 2 bases at V and 4 bases at J, with 9 bases between the two ends. CDR1 and CDR2 (germline): SGHDT, YYEEEE. The CDR3 DNA reads TGTGCCAGCAGCTTCTACGGGGGCACTGAAGCTTTCTTT. Translating gives CASSFYGGTEAFF.

This clone was observed a handful of times. This sequence joins TRBV30 and TRBJ1-6, with TRBD1 as a possible D gene (5 bases). Trimming shortened V by 5 bases and J by 10 bases, and 18 bases separated the two germline ends. CDR1 GTSNPN and CDR2 SVGIG come from the germline V gene (reference sequence). The CDR3 sequence is 14 residues long. CDR3 nucleotides: TGTGCCTGGCGGCGCGGGGGAGCAGGCTCACCCCTCCACTTT. Translated, it gives CAWRRGGAGSPLHF.

The genes are TRBV29-1 and TRBJ2-7; a possible D gene is TRBD1 (6 bases). The CDR3 is 13 residues long. The V end was cut by 5 bases, the J end by 2 bases, with 13 bases between. Germline V gene data show CDR1 as SQVTM and CDR2 as ANQGSEA. The CDR3 DNA sequence: TGCAGCGTTTTCGACAGGTTAGCCTACGAGCAGTACGTC. It yields the protein CSVFDRLAYEQYV.

The chain carries TRBV9 and TRBJ1-1; possibly TRBD1 for D (5 bases). The length of the CDR3 is 13 residues. V was pared by 4 bases and J by 1 base, with 8 bases between. The germline gives CDR1 SGDLS, CDR2 YYNGEE. This CDR3 is CASSPQGNTEAFF. As DNA, the CDR3 is TGTGCCAGCAGCCCGCAGGGGAACACTGAAGCTTTCTTT.

J is TRBJ1-1 and V is TRBV19; 9 bases agree with TRBD1. CDR3 length: 15 amino acids. Germline trimming cut 7 bases from V and 5 bases from J; bases unmatched to any gene: 11. Germline V lookup: CDR1 LNHDA, CDR2 SQIVND (reference sequence). The CDR3 loop is CASTATGGIGTEAFF. CDR3 nucleotide sequence: TGTGCCAGTACAGCGACAGGGGGTATAGGAACTGAAGCTTTCTTT. Complete variable domain (other parts from reference TRBV19 and TRBJ1-1): DGGITQSPKYLFRKEGQNVTLSCEQNLNHDAMYWYRQDPGQGLRLIYYSQIVNDFQKGDIAEGYSVSREKKESFPLTVTSAQKNPTAFYLCASTATGGIGTEAFFGQGTRLTVV.